This T cell receptor beta chain was sequenced during a study of cytomegalovirus exposure and HLA in healthy donors. Whole-study findings and limits: A highly shared variant cluster was judged a likely technical artifact.

The CDR3 covers 14 residues. Germline loops: CDR1 MRHNA, CDR2 SNTAGT. V lost 2 bases, J lost 8 bases, and 15 bases lay in between. Primers included in the PCR were 60 Vbeta and 13 Jbeta primers. Assay: immunoSEQ multiplex PCR; the TCRdb copy retains only in-frame clones and omits some. This table holds some 120,000 clones, approximately 80% found once. This clone was picked up a small number of times. As yet, its antigen is unknown. The specimen was PBMCs. The chain is built from TRBV6-4 and TRBJ1-1, with D tentatively TRBD1 (6 bases). This receptor was obtained from a young woman in good health and CMV-seropositive. The CDR3 sequence is CASSDQSGAAEAFF. The CDR3 DNA is TGTGCCAGCAGTGACCAGTCAGGGGCGGCAGAAGCTTTCTTT.